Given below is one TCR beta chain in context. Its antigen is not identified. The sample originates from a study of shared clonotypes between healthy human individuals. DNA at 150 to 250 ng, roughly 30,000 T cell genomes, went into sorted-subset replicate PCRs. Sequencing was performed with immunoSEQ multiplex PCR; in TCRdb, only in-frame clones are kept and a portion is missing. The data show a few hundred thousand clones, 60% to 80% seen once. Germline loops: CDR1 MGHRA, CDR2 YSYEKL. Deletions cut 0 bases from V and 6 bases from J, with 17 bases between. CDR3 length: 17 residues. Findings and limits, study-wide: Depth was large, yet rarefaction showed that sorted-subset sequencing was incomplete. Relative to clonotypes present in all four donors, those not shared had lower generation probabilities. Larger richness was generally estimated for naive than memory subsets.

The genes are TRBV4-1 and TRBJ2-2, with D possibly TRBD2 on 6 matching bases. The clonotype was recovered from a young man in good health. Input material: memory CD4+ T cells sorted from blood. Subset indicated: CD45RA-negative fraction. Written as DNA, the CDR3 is TGCGCCAGCAGCCAAGAAGAGACTAGGGTGTTGGCCGGGGAGCTGTTTTTT. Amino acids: CASSQEETRVLAGELFF.